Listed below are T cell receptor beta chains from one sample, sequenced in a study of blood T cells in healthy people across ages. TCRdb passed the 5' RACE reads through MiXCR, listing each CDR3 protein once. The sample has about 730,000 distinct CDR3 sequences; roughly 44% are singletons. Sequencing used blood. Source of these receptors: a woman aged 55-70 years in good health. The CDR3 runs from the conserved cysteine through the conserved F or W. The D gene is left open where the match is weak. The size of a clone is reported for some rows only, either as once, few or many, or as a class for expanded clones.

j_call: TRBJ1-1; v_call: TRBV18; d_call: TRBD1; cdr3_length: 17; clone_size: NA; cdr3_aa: CASSPGQGAGVNTEAFF; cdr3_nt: TGTGCCAGCTCACCGGGACAGGGGGCCGGTGTGAACACTGAAGCTTTCTTT
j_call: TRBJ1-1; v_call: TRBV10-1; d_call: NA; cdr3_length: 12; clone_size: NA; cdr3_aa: CASDRQNTEAFF; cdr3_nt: TGCGCCAGCGACCGTCAGAACACTGAAGCTTTCTTT
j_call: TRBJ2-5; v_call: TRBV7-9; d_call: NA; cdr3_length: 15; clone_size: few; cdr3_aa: CASSLAGLGGETQYF; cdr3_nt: TGTGCCAGCAGCTTAGCGGGGCTAGGTGGGGAGACCCAGTACTTC
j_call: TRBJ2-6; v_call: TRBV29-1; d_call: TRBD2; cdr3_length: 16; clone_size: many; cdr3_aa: CSAKSGGSSGANVLTF; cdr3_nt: TGCAGCGCTAAATCGGGAGGTTCCTCTGGGGCCAACGTCCTGACTTTC
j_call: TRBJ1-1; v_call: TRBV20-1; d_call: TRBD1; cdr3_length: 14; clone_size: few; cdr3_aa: CSASRGPQETEAFF; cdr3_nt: TGCAGTGCTAGTAGGGGGCCGCAGGAGACTGAAGCTTTCTTT
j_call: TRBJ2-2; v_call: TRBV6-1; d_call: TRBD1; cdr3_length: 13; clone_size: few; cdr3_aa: CASNRDRTGELFF; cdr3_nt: TGTGCCAGCAACCGGGACAGGACCGGGGAGCTGTTTTTT
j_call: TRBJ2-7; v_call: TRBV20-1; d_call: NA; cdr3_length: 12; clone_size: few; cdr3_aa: CSVTDQVTEQYF; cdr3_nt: TGCAGTGTCACAGATCAGGTAACCGAGCAGTACTTC
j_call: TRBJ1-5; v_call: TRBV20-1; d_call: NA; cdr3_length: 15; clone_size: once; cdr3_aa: CSARESGGDNQPQHF; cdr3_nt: TGCAGTGCTAGAGAGAGCGGAGGGGACAATCAGCCCCAGCATTTT
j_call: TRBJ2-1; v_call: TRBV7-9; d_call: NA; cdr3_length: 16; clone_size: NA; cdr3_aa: CASNLEAVGSFREQFF; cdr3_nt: TGTGCCAGCAACTTAGAGGCTGTAGGGTCCTTCAGGGAGCAGTTCTTC
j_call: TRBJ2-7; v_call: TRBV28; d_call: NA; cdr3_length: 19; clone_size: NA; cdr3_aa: CASSLEVYPRRNSYNEQYF; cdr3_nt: TGTGCCAGCAGTTTAGAGGTGTACCCGAGACGGAACTCCTACAATGAGCAGTACTTC
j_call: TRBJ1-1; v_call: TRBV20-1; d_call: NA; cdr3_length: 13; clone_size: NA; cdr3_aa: CSASDTMNTEAFF; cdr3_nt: TGCAGTGCTAGCGATACCATGAACACTGAAGCTTTCTTT
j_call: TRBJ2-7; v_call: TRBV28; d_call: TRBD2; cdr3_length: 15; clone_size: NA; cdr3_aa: CASSSTSGPNNEQYF; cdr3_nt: TGTGCCAGCAGCTCAACTAGCGGGCCAAACAATGAGCAGTACTTC
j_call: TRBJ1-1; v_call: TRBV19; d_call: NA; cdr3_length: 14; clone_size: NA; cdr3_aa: CASSMLSPNTEAFF; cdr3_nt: TGTGCCAGTAGTATGCTGTCCCCGAACACTGAAGCTTTCTTT